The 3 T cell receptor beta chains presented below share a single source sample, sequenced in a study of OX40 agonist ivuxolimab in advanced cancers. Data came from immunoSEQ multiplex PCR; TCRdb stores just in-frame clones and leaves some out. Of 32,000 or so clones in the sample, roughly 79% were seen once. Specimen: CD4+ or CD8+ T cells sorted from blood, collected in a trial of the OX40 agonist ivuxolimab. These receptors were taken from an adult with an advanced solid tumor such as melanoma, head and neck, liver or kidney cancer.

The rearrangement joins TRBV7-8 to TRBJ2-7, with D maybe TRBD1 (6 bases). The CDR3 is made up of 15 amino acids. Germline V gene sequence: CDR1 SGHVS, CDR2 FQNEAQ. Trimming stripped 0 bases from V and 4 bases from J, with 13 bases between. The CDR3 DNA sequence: TGTGCCAGCAGCTTAGCGGTGGACAGCAGTTACGAGCAGTACTTC. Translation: CASSLAVDSSYEQYF.

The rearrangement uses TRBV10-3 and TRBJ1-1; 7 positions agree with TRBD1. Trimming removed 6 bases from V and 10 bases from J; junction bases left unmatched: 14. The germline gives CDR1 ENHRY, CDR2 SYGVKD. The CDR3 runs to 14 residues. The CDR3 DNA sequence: TGTGCCATCAGACCCCAGGGGGGGCAAGTAGGAGCTTTCTTT. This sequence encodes CAIRPQGGQVGAFF.

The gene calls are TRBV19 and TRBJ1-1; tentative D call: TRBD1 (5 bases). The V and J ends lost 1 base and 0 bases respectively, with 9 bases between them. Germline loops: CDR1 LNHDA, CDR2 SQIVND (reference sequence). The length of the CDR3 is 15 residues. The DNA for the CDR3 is TGTGCCAGTAGTATAGTAGGGGCCTTGAACACTGAAGCTTTCTTT. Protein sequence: CASSIVGALNTEAFF.